The 9 T cell receptor beta chains below were found in one sample sequenced in a study of identical twins (TCRdb year 2016). Library preparation employed 5' RACE. Data came from an Illumina HiSeq 2000. TCRdb ran its own pipeline on the public reads, namely fastp trimming at Q25 and MiXCR clone calling, and kept in-frame beta chains. All rows with the same CDR3 protein become a single entry with the most common DNA and genes. The sample has about 520,000 distinct CDR3 sequences on record, about 20% of them singletons. The top ten constitute approximately 0.95% of the sample. This sample also appeared in a second study, on T cells expressing NK-cell markers.

The sequenced sample consisted of CD4+ T cells sorted from blood. All receptors derive from a young woman in good health.

In this sample, this clonotype turned up a few times. The gene calls are TRBV4-1 and TRBJ1-4, with a tentative D call TRBD1 (6 bases). With 4 bases removed from V and 8 bases from J, the gap between germline ends came to 17 bases. CDR1 MGHRA and CDR2 YSYEKL come from the germline V gene. This CDR3 contains 15 residues. The CDR3 region has the DNA TGCGCCAGCAGCCCACCGTCAGGGGTGGAGGAAAAACTGTTTTTT. Protein product: CASSPPSGVEEKLFF.

This clonotype has just a few counts. The V gene is TRBV5-1, the J gene TRBJ2-3; the D gene is possibly TRBD1 (6 bases). This CDR3 is 13 amino acids long. The ends were cut back, 4 bases at V and 5 bases at J, with 11 bases in the middle. Germline-derived CDR1 and CDR2 are SGHRS and YFSETQ. The CDR3 DNA reads TGCGCCAGCAGCCCGGACAGAGTAGATACGCAGTATTTT. Residues: CASSPDRVDTQYF. Full variable domain (rest looked up from reference TRBV5-1 and TRBJ2-3): KAGVTQTPRYLIKTRGQQVTLSCSPISGHRSVSWYQQTPGQGLQFLFEYFSETQRNKGNFPGRFSGRQFSNSRSEMNVSTLELGDSALYLCASSPDRVDTQYFGPGTRLTVL.

This clonotype was seen repeatedly, ten times or more. The chain has TRBV29-1 and TRBJ2-7, with 7 bases aligning to TRBD1. This CDR3 region has 12 residues. V lost 6 bases and J lost 3; bases outside the gene matches: 5. Per germline, CDR1 SQVTM and CDR2 ANQGSEA. CDR3 DNA: TGCAGCGTCGGGACAGCTCTCTACGAGCAGTACTTC. Translation: CSVGTALYEQYF.

This clonotype was recorded at least ten times. V and J are TRBV12-3 or TRBV12-4 and TRBJ2-5; D is uncertain. The CDR3 spans 13 residues. V dropped 1 base and J dropped 13 bases, with 16 bases sitting between them. CDR3 sequence: CASSLGPSRVRYF. CDR3 nucleotides: TGTGCCAGCAGTTTAGGCCCAAGTCGGGTCCGGTACTTC.

This rearrangement joins TRBV4-3 to TRBJ2-1; D remains ambiguous. Germline loops: CDR1 LGHNA, CDR2 YSLEER. CDR3 size: 13 residues. V lost 3 bases and J lost 7, with 10 bases in between. CDR3 DNA sequence: TGCGCCAGCAGCCACCAGCATCTAAATGAGCAGTTCTTC. Its protein product is CASSHQHLNEQFF.

This chain uses TRBV2 with TRBJ2-1; 9 bases are shared with TRBD2. V dropped 7 bases and J dropped 1; count of bases not matched to a gene: 11. This CDR3 has 17 residues. Germline V gives CDR1 SNHLY, CDR2 FYNNEI. The CDR3 DNA follows: TGTGCCAGCACGGCTAGCGGGAACAAAGGGTCCTACAATGAGCAGTTCTTC. This codes for CASTASGNKGSYNEQFF. The whole variable domain, filled in from reference TRBV2 and TRBJ2-1, reads EPEVTQTPSHQVTQMGQEVILRCVPISNHLYFYWYRQILGQKVEFLVSFYNNEISEKSEIFDDQFSVERPDGSNFTLKIRSTKLEDSAMYFCASTASGNKGSYNEQFFGPGTRLTVL.

There are a few counts of this clonotype. This rearrangement joins TRBV5-1 to TRBJ1-3; D is ambiguous. V lost 3 bases to trimming and J lost 1 base, with 5 bases between them. There are 13 residues in the CDR3. CDR1 is SGHRS, CDR2 YFSETQ, per germline. CDR3 in amino acids: CASSSGSGNTIYF. Here the CDR3 DNA reads TGCGCCAGCAGCTCGGGTTCTGGAAACACCATATATTTT. Using reference TRBV5-1 and TRBJ1-3 for the parts outside the CDR3, the full variable domain is KAGVTQTPRYLIKTRGQQVTLSCSPISGHRSVSWYQQTPGQGLQFLFEYFSETQRNKGNFPGRFSGRQFSNSRSEMNVSTLELGDSALYLCASSSGSGNTIYFGEGSWLTVV.

This clonotype showed up many times. V is TRBV5-5 and J is TRBJ2-2; TRBD1 might be the D (5 bases). V lost 2 bases, J lost 2 bases, and 10 bases lay in between. Germline CDR1 reads SGHKS; CDR2 reads YYEKEE (reference sequence). The CDR3 contains 15 residues. The CDR3 nucleotides are TGTGCCAGCAGCTTTGCGCAGGGAAACACCGGGGAGCTGTTTTTT. Translating gives CASSFAQGNTGELFF.

As DNA, the CDR3 is TGCAGTGCTTATCAGGGGTCTAATGAAAAACTGTTTTTT. Translated, it gives CSAYQGSNEKLFF. The chain employs TRBV20-1 and TRBJ1-4; the D gene is possibly TRBD1 (6 bases). This CDR3 region has 13 residues. The germline V gene encodes CDR1 DFQATT and CDR2 SNEGSKA (reference sequence). V lost 5 bases to trimming and J lost 3 bases, with 10 bases between them.